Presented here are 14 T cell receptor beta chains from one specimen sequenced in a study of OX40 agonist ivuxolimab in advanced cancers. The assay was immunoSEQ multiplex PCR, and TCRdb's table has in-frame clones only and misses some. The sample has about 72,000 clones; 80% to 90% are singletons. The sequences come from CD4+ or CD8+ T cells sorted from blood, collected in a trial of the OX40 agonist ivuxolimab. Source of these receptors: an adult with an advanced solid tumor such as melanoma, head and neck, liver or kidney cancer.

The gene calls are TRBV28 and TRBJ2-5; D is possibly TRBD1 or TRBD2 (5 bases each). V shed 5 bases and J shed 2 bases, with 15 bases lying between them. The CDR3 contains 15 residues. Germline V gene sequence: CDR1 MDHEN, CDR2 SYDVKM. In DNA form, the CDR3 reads TGTGCCAGCAGTCGACGGGACGTAATACAAGAGACCCAGTACTTC. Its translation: CASSRRDVIQETQYF.

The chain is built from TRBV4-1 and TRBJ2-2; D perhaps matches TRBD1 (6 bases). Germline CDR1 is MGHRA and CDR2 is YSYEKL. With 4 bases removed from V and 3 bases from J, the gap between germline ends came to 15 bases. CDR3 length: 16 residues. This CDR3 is CASSPRLGADTGELFF. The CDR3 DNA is TGCGCCAGCAGCCCCCGCTTGGGGGCGGACACCGGGGAGCTGTTTTTT.

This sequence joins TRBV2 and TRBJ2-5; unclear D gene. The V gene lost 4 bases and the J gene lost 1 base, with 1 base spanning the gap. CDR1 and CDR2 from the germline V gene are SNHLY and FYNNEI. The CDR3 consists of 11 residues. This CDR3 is CASSGQETQYF. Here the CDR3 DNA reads TGTGCCAGCAGTGGCCAAGAGACCCAGTACTTC.

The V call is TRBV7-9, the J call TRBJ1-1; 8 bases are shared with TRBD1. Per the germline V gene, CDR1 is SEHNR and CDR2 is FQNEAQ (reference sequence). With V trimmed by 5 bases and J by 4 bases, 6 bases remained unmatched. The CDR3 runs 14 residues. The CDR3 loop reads CASSLGQGSTEAFF. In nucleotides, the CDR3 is TGTGCCAGCAGCCTTGGACAGGGCAGCACTGAAGCTTTCTTT.

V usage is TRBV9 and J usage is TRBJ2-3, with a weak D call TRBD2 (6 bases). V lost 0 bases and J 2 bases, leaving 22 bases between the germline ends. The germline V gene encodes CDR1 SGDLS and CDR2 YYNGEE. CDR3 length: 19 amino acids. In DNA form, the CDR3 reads TGTGCCAGCAGCGTAGTGGGACTCGCAACGCCGGGTAACACAGATACGCAGTATTTT. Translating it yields CASSVVGLATPGNTDTQYF.

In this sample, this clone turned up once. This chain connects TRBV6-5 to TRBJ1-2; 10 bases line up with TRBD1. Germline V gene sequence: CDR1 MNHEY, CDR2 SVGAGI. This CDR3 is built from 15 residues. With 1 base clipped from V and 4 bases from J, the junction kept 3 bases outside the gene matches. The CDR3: CASSYWTGGIYGYTF. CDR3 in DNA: TGTGCCAGCAGTTACTGGACAGGGGGGATCTATGGCTACACCTTC.

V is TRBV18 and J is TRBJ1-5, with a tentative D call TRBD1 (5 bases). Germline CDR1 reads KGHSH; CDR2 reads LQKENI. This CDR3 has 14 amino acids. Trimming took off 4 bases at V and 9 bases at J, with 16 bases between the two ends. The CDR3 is CASSLGPRGWPQHF. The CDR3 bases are TGTGCCAGCTCACTGGGTCCTCGGGGGTGGCCCCAGCATTTT.

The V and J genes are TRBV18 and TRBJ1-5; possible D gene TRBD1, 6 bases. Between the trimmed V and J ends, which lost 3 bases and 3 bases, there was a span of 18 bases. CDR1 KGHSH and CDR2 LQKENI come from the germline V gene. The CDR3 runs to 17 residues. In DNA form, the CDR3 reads TGTGCCAGCTCACCCTCGGGAGGGCCAGGGGTCAATCAGCCCCAGCATTTT. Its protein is CASSPSGGPGVNQPQHF.

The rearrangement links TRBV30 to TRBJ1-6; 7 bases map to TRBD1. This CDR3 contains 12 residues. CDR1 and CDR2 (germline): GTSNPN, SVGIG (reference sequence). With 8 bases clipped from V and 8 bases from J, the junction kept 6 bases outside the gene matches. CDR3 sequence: CAGGQWHSPLHF. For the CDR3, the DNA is TGTGCCGGGGGACAGTGGCATTCACCCCTCCACTTT.

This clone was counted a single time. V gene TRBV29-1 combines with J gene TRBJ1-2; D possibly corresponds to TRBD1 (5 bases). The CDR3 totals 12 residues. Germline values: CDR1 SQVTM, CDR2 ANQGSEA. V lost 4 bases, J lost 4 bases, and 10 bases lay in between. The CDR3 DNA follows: TGCAGCGTTGCTTCAGGGAGCTATGGCTACACCTTC. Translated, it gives CSVASGSYGYTF.

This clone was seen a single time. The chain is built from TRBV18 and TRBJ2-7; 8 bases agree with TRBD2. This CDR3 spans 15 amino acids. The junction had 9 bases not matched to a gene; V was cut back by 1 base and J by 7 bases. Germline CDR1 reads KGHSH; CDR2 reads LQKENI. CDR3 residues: CASSPRVSLAGEQYF. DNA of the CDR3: TGTGCCAGCTCACCACGGGTTAGCTTAGCGGGGGAGCAGTACTTC.

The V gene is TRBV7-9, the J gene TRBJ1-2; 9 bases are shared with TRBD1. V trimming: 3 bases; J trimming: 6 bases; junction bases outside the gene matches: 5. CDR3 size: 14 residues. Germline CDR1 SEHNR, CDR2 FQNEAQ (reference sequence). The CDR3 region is CASSLGDRVNGYTF. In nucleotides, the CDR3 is TGTGCCAGCAGCTTGGGGGACAGGGTGAATGGCTACACCTTC.

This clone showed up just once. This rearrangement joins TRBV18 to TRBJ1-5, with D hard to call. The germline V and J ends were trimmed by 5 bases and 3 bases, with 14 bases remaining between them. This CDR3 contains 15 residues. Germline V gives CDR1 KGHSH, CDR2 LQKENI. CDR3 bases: TGTGCCAGCTCAAAACGTGGGCAGGACAATCAGCCCCAGCATTTT. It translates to CASSKRGQDNQPQHF.

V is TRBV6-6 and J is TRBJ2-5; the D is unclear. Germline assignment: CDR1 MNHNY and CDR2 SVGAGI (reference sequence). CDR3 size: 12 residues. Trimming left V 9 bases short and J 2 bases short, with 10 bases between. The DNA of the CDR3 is TGTGCCAGGGGATACACGCAAGAGACCCAGTACTTC. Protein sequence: CARGYTQETQYF.